These 28 T cell receptor beta chains share one sample of origin, sequenced in a study of cytomegalovirus exposure and HLA in healthy donors. TCRdb's copy holds only in-frame clones and misses some; the assay was immunoSEQ multiplex PCR. The sample carries approximately 300,000 clones, about 85% recorded once. What was sequenced was PBMCs. Receptor source: a woman aged 25 to 39 in good health and CMV-seropositive.

Details on this clone: This specimen includes other DNA sequences encoding the same CDR3. V and J are TRBV29-1 and TRBJ1-1; D not certain. Germline CDR1 is SQVTM and CDR2 is ANQGSEA. Deletions cut 6 bases from V and 1 base from J, with 9 bases between. The CDR3 extends over 12 amino acids. CDR3 nucleotide sequence: TGCAGCGTGCTCGAGGGGAACACTGAAGCTTTCTTT. Its translation: CSVLEGNTEAFF.

J is TRBJ1-2 and V is TRBV5-6, with D possibly being TRBD1 (5 bases). Looked up from germline, CDR1 is SGHDT and CDR2 is YYEEEE. The germline V and J ends were trimmed by 5 bases and 1 base, with 12 bases remaining between them. This CDR3 comprises 14 residues. CDR3 sequence (DNA): TGTGCCAGCAGACAGGCCGAGATTAACTATGGCTACACCTTC. Amino acid sequence: CASRQAEINYGYTF.

The rearrangement joins TRBV10-1 to TRBJ1-2, with D hard to call. CDR1 is WNHNN, CDR2 SYGVQD, per germline (reference sequence). The CDR3 covers 11 residues. CDR3 region: CALSGPYGYTF. CDR3 nucleotide sequence: TGCGCACTGAGCGGTCCCTATGGCTACACCTTC.

The gene calls are TRBV5-1 and TRBJ2-7; tentative D call: TRBD1 (6 bases). The V gene lost 4 bases and the J gene lost 5 bases, with 16 bases spanning the gap. CDR1 and CDR2 (germline): SGHRS, YFSETQ. The length of the CDR3 is 14 residues. The CDR3 region is CASSPMQGRHEQYF. The DNA of the CDR3 is TGCGCCAGCAGCCCCATGCAGGGGCGCCACGAGCAGTACTTC.

This clone occurred a few times. This chain connects TRBV9 to TRBJ2-2; weak D call: TRBD2 (6 bases). Trimming shortened V by 1 base and J by 4 bases, and 17 bases separated the two germline ends. Germline assignment: CDR1 SGDLS and CDR2 YYNGEE. The CDR3 has 17 residues. The CDR3 sequence: CASSVLSGRGATGELFF. For the CDR3, the DNA is TGTGCCAGCAGCGTATTAAGTGGGCGGGGAGCCACCGGGGAGCTGTTTTTT.

The rearrangement joins TRBV29-1 to TRBJ1-1; 7 bases map to TRBD1. J lost 7 bases, V lost 1 base, and 12 bases had no gene match. This CDR3 contains 15 residues. Germline CDR1 SQVTM, CDR2 ANQGSEA. In nucleotides, the CDR3 is TGCAGCGTTGAAGGAGGACAGGCTCCGACGGATGAAGCTTTCTTT. Protein sequence: CSVEGGQAPTDEAFF.

This clone was found once. The V call is TRBV5-1, the J call TRBJ1-6; D not certain. The CDR3 has 14 residues. Germline CDR1 is SGHRS and CDR2 is YFSETQ. The V end was cut by 4 bases, the J end by 6 bases, with 11 bases between. The CDR3 bases are TGCGCCAGCAGCCTGGGTAGCGGTAATTCACCCCTCCACTTT. Translation: CASSLGSGNSPLHF.

The chain couples TRBV18 to TRBJ2-7; the D call may be TRBD1 or TRBD2 (5 bases each). The CDR3 consists of 14 residues. The germline CDR1 and CDR2 sequences are KGHSH and LQKENI. Trimming pared 4 bases from V and 4 bases from J, leaving 14 bases between. CDR3 sequence (DNA): TGTGCCAGCTCACTTTCCGGGACGGATTACGAGCAGTACTTC. It is translated as CASSLSGTDYEQYF.

The gene calls are TRBV28 and TRBJ2-7; 10 bases fit TRBD1. The J segment lost 1 base and the V segment lost 6 bases, leaving 6 bases of the junction unmatched. The CDR3 loop spans 15 amino acids. Germline V gives CDR1 MDHEN, CDR2 SYDVKM. This CDR3 is CASRIRTGGSYEQYF. CDR3 nucleotide sequence: TGTGCCAGCAGGATAAGGACAGGGGGTTCCTACGAGCAGTACTTC.

A note on this clone: Other DNA sequences in the same sample also yield this CDR3. The chain is built from TRBV6-5 and TRBJ1-2, with 11 nucleotides matching TRBD1. The J segment lost 4 bases and the V segment lost 0 bases, leaving 4 bases of the junction unmatched. There are 16 residues in the CDR3. In germline, CDR1 is MNHEY, CDR2 SVGAGI. In DNA form, the CDR3 reads TGTGCCAGCAGTTACTCGAGGACAGGGGGCGGCTATGGCTACACCTTC. Translation gives CASSYSRTGGGYGYTF.

The chain has TRBV15 and TRBJ1-4; 8 bases align to TRBD1. V was clipped by 0 bases and J by 11 bases; unmatched bases: 5. The CDR3 runs 14 residues. In germline, CDR1 is LNHNV, CDR2 YYDKDF (reference sequence). The CDR3 is CATSREAGGGKLFF. CDR3 coding DNA: TGTGCCACCAGCAGAGAGGCAGGGGGCGGGAAACTGTTTTTT.

The chain links TRBV4-3 to TRBJ2-1, with D uncertain. Trimming cost V 0 bases and J 7 bases, with 7 bases left between them. The CDR3 has 13 residues. Germline values: CDR1 LGHNA, CDR2 YSLEER. The chain's CDR3 is CASSQDGRNEQFF. The CDR3 nucleotides read TGCGCCAGCAGCCAAGACGGGCGGAATGAGCAGTTCTTC.

The chain joins TRBV4-3 to TRBJ2-2; 10 bases are a match to TRBD2. V shed 4 bases and J 5 bases; nucleotides not matched to a gene: 7. CDR1 is LGHNA, CDR2 YSLEER, per germline. This CDR3 comprises 16 residues. For the CDR3, the DNA is TGCGCCAGCAGCCCTCTAGCGGGAGAGGATACCGGGGAGCTGTTTTTT. This codes for CASSPLAGEDTGELFF.

This chain links TRBV27 with TRBJ2-1, with D unresolved. Germline CDR1 MNHEY, CDR2 SMNVEV (reference sequence). This CDR3 spans 15 amino acids. Trimming cost V 5 bases and J 9 bases, with 20 bases left between them. The CDR3 bases are TGTGCCAGCAGTCCAGCAACCCGACGGTTCCTTGAGCAGTTCTTC. Translating it yields CASSPATRRFLEQFF.

The chain links TRBV30 to TRBJ2-3, with 9 bases identical to TRBD1. V was pared by 0 bases and J by 2 bases, with 3 bases of the junction left unmatched. The CDR3 length is 15 residues. In germline, CDR1 is GTSNPN, CDR2 SVGIG (reference sequence). For the CDR3, the DNA is TGTGCCTGGAGTGTCACAGGGGGCGTCACAGATACGCAGTATTTT. Translating it yields CAWSVTGGVTDTQYF.

CDR3 coding DNA: TGTGCCAGCACCCCGTTTGGTGTTCTTAACTATGGCTACACCTTC. This encodes CASTPFGVLNYGYTF. This rearrangement joins TRBV27 to TRBJ1-2; D is ambiguous. CDR3 size: 15 residues. Germline lookup yields CDR1 MNHEY and CDR2 SMNVEV (reference sequence). V was trimmed by 7 bases and J by 1 base, leaving 16 bases between them.

The rearrangement joins TRBV23-1 to TRBJ2-7; a weak D match, TRBD1 (6 bases). TRBV23-1 is filed as an ORF, its function uncertain. There are 13 residues in the CDR3. V gave up 8 bases and J gave up 3 bases, with 14 bases separating them. CDR3 in DNA: TGCGCCAGCGATAGGGACAAAAACTACGAGCAGTACTTC. Translated: CASDRDKNYEQYF.

The genes are TRBV28 and TRBJ1-2; D unclear. The CDR3 is 12 amino acids. Germline CDR1 is MDHEN and CDR2 is SYDVKM. V was shortened by 9 bases and J by 4 bases, with 12 bases between the two germline ends. CDR3 protein: CASTGRAYGYTF. In DNA form, the CDR3 reads TGTGCCAGTACGGGGAGGGCCTATGGCTACACCTTC.

This chain connects TRBV7-8 to TRBJ1-2; a weak D match, TRBD1 (5 bases). V lost 10 bases and J 3 bases, leaving 12 bases between the germline ends. The CDR3 runs to 12 residues. Germline V CDR1 and CDR2: SGHVS, FQNEAQ. CDR3 sequence: CATVRGDYGYTF. The CDR3, as DNA: TGTGCCACCGTTCGGGGGGACTATGGCTACACCTTC.

V is TRBV4-1 and J is TRBJ1-1; D gene ambiguous. The CDR3 sequence is 15 residues long. V lost 1 base and J lost 2, with 11 bases in between. The germline gives CDR1 MGHRA, CDR2 YSYEKL. CDR3 bases: TGCGCCAGCAGCCAAGGTCGGCACACTAACACTGAAGCTTTCTTT. Translated: CASSQGRHTNTEAFF.

This clone showed up just once. This chain links TRBV18 with TRBJ2-5; D is ambiguous. Germline assignment: CDR1 KGHSH and CDR2 LQKENI. This CDR3 spans 13 amino acids. V was shortened by 2 bases and J by 1 base, with 5 bases between the two germline ends. Here the CDR3 reads CASSPKTQETQYF. In DNA, the CDR3 is TGTGCCAGCTCACCAAAGACCCAAGAGACCCAGTACTTC.

This chain joins TRBV4-3 and TRBJ1-2; 7 nucleotides agree with TRBD1. Per the germline V gene, CDR1 is LGHNA and CDR2 is YSLEER. The CDR3 totals 17 residues. The V gene end was trimmed by 3 bases and the J gene end by 0 bases; junction bases not matched to a gene: 10. CDR3 DNA sequence: TGCGCCAGCAGCCAGGACACGAGACAGGGAGCTAACTATGGCTACACCTTC. Its protein product is CASSQDTRQGANYGYTF.

V gene TRBV5-1 combines with J gene TRBJ2-1; TRBD2 matches at 14 bases. The CDR3 runs 15 residues. V lost 6 bases and J lost 8; bases outside the gene matches: 7. CDR1 and CDR2 from the germline V gene are SGHRS and YFSETQ. DNA for the CDR3: TGCGCCAGCACCTGGGGGACTAGCGGGAGTTATGAGCAGTTCTTC. Amino acid sequence: CASTWGTSGSYEQFF.

This clone has a single count. This chain links TRBV6-1 with TRBJ1-5; D uncertain. V was shortened by 1 base and J by 11 bases, with 15 bases between the two germline ends. Germline V gives CDR1 MNHNS, CDR2 SASEGT. There are 14 residues in the CDR3. CDR3 bases: TGTGCCAGCAGTGAAGGTGGAGGCTCAACGACCCAGCATTTT. Protein product: CASSEGGGSTTQHF.

The rearrangement joins TRBV4-1 to TRBJ2-7; 12 nucleotides align to TRBD2. Germline V lookup: CDR1 MGHRA, CDR2 YSYEKL. V lost 5 bases, J lost 6 bases, and 5 bases stayed unmatched. This CDR3 has 14 residues. The CDR3 sequence is CASSVTSGGLEQYF. CDR3 bases: TGCGCCAGCAGCGTAACTAGCGGGGGGCTCGAGCAGTACTTC.

The J gene is TRBJ1-4, the V gene TRBV15; D gene ambiguous. Germline loops: CDR1 LNHNV, CDR2 YYDKDF (reference sequence). With 3 bases removed from V and 8 bases from J, the gap between germline ends came to 7 bases. The CDR3 spans 12 residues. CDR3 in amino acids: CATSRASEKLFF. CDR3 bases: TGTGCCACCAGCAGGGCGAGCGAAAAACTGTTTTTT.

The V call is TRBV6-5, the J call TRBJ1-2; maybe TRBD1 (6 bases). The CDR3 totals 13 residues. The germline V gene encodes CDR1 MNHEY and CDR2 SVGAGI. Trimming removed 6 bases at V and 1 base at J, with 9 bases between. The CDR3 DNA follows: TGTGCCAGCAGCGGACAGAATAACTATGGCTACACCTTC. This sequence encodes CASSGQNNYGYTF.

The chain combines TRBV9 with TRBJ1-3; D might be TRBD1 (6 bases). CDR3 length: 13 amino acids. In germline, CDR1 is SGDLS, CDR2 YYNGEE. V lost 6 bases to trimming and J lost 4 bases, with 11 bases between them. CDR3 DNA sequence: TGTGCCAGCACCGCAGGGGCAGGAAACACCATATATTTT. This translates into CASTAGAGNTIYF.